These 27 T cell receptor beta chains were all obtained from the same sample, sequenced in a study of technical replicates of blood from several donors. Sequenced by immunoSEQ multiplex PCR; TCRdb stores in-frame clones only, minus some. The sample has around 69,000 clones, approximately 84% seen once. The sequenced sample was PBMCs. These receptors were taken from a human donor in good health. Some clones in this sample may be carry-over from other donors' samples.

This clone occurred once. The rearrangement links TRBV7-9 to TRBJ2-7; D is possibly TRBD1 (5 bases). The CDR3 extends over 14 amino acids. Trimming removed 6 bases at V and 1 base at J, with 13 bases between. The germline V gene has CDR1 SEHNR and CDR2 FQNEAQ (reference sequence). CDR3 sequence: CASSSTGVSYEQYF. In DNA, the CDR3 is TGTGCCAGCAGTTCAACAGGAGTTTCCTACGAGCAGTACTTC.

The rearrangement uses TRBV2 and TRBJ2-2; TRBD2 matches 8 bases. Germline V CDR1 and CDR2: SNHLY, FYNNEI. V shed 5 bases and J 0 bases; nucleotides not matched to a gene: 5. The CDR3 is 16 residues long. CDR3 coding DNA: TGTGCCAGCAGTCGGGAGGGGGGCTCGAACACCGGGGAGCTGTTTTTT. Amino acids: CASSREGGSNTGELFF.

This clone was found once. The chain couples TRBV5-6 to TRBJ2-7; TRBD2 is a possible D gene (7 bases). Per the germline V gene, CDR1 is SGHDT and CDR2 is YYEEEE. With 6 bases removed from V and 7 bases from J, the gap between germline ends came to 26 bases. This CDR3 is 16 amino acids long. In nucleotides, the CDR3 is TGTGCCAGCACCGCCTACGGGGGGCCCTCGCAAGTGGAGCAGTACTTC. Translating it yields CASTAYGGPSQVEQYF.

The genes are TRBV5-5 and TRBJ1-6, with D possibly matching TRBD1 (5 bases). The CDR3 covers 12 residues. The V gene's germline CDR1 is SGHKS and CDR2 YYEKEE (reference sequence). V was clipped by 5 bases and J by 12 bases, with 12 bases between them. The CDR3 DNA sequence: TGTGCCAGCAGTCTATTTCAGGGACCCCTCCACTTT. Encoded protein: CASSLFQGPLHF.

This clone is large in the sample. Here the CDR3 DNA reads TGCGCCAGCAGCCCGCTAGCGGGGGAGGATACGCAGTATTTT. Protein product: CASSPLAGEDTQYF. The chain employs TRBV4-1 and TRBJ2-3; 10 bases match TRBD2. The germline V gene has CDR1 MGHRA and CDR2 YSYEKL. This CDR3 comprises 14 residues. The junction had 4 bases not matched to a gene; V was cut back by 4 bases and J by 6 bases.

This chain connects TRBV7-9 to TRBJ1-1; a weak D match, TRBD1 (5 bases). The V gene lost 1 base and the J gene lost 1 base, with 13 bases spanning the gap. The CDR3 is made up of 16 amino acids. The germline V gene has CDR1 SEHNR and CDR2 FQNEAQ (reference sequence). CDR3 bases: TGTGCCAGCAGCTTAGGCTCGGGGGTGGGGAACACTGAAGCTTTCTTT. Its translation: CASSLGSGVGNTEAFF.

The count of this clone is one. CDR3 protein: CASSLLLAGPNEQFF. The CDR3, as DNA: TGTGCCAGCAGCTTACTACTAGCGGGACCTAATGAGCAGTTCTTC. The chain employs TRBV7-6 and TRBJ2-1; 10 nucleotides align to TRBD2. Trimming took 2 bases from V and 7 from J; bases not matched to a gene: 5. This CDR3 spans 15 amino acids. In germline, CDR1 is SGHVS, CDR2 FNYEAQ.

The CDR3 loop reads CASRRQGSTEAFF. CDR3 coding DNA: TGTGCCAGCAGGAGACAGGGGAGCACTGAAGCTTTCTTT. The chain has TRBV5-4 and TRBJ1-1; 8 positions match TRBD1. The CDR3 runs to 13 residues. V trimming: 5 bases; J trimming: 4 bases; junction bases outside the gene matches: 4. In germline, CDR1 is SGHNT, CDR2 YYREEE (reference sequence). Variable domain in full (rest from reference TRBV5-4 and TRBJ1-1): ETGVTQSPTHLIKTRGQQVTLRCSSQSGHNTVSWYQQALGQGPQFIFQYYREEENGRGNFPPRFSGLQFPNYSSELNVNALELDDSALYLCASRRQGSTEAFFGQGTRLTVV.

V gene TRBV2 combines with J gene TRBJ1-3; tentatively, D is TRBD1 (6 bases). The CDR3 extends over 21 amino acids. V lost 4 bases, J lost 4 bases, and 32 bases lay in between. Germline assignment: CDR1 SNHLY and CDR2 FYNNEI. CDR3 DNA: TGTGCCAGCAGTGGGGGGGGCCCCCCAGGCCAATTTCGGTCTCCCGGAAACACCATATATTTT. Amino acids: CASSGGGPPGQFRSPGNTIYF.

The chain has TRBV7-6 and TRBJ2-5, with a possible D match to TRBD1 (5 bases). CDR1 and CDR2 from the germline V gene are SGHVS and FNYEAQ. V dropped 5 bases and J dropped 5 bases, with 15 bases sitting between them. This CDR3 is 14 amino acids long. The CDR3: CASSPADSGETQYF. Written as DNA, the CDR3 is TGTGCCAGCAGCCCCGCTGACAGTGGGGAGACCCAGTACTTC.

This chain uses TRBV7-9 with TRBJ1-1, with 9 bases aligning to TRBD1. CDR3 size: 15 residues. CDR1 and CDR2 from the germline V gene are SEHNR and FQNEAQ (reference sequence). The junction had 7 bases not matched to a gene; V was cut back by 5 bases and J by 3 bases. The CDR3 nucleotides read TGTGCCAGCAGCGGGACAGGGTCCGCATACACTGAAGCTTTCTTT. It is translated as CASSGTGSAYTEAFF.

CDR3 in amino acids: CASSFLDRLEAFF. The CDR3 DNA reads as TGTGCCAGCAGCTTCTTGGACAGGCTAGAAGCTTTCTTT. The rearrangement uses TRBV7-9 and TRBJ1-1; 7 bases agree with TRBD1. Germline V gene sequence: CDR1 SEHNR, CDR2 FQNEAQ (reference sequence). V trimming: 3 bases; J trimming: 8 bases; junction bases outside the gene matches: 6. The length of the CDR3 is 13 residues.

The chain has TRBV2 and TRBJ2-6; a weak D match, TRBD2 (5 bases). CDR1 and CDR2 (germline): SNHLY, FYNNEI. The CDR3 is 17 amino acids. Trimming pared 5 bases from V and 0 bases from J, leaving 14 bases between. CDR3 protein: CASSKNARASGANVLTF. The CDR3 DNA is TGTGCCAGCAGTAAGAACGCGAGGGCCTCTGGGGCCAACGTCCTGACTTTC.

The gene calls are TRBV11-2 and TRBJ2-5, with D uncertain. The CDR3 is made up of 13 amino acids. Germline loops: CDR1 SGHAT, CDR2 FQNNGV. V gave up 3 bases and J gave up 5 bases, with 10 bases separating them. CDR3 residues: CASSLARDETQYF. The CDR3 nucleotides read TGTGCCAGCAGCTTGGCTAGAGACGAGACCCAGTACTTC. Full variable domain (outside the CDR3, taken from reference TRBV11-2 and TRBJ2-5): EAGVAQSPRYKIIEKRQSVAFWCNPISGHATLYWYQQILGQGPKLLIQFQNNGVVDDSQLPKDRFSAERLKGVDSTLKIQPAKLEDSAVYLCASSLARDETQYFGPGTRLLVL.

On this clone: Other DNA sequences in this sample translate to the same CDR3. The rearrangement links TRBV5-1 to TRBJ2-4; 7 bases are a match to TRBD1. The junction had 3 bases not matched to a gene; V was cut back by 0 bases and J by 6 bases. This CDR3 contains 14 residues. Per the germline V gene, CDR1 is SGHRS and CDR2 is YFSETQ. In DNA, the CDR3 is TGCGCCAGCAGCTTGGGACAGGGCGGAAACATTCAGTACTTC. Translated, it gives CASSLGQGGNIQYF. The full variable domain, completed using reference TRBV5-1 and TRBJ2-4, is KAGVTQTPRYLIKTRGQQVTLSCSPISGHRSVSWYQQTPGQGLQFLFEYFSETQRNKGNFPGRFSGRQFSNSRSEMNVSTLELGDSALYLCASSLGQGGNIQYFGAGTRLSVL.

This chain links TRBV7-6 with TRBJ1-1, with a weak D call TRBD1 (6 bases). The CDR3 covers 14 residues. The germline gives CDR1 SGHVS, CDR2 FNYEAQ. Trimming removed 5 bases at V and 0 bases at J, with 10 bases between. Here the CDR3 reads CASSPDRVNTEAFF. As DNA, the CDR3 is TGTGCCAGCAGCCCGGACAGAGTGAACACTGAAGCTTTCTTT.

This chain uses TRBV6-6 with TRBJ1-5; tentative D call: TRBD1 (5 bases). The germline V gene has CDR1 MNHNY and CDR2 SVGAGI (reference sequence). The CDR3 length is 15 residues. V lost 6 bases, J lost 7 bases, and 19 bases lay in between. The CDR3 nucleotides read TGTGCCAGCAGAGAACCGCTTGGGACTCGGCAGCCCCAGCATTTT. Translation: CASREPLGTRQPQHF.

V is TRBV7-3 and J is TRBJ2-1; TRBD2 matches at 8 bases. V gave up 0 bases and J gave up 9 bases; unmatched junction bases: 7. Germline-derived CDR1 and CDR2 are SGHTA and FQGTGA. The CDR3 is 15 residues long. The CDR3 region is CASSLTQIAGSEQFF. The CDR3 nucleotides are TGTGCCAGCAGCTTAACGCAGATAGCGGGATCTGAGCAGTTCTTC.

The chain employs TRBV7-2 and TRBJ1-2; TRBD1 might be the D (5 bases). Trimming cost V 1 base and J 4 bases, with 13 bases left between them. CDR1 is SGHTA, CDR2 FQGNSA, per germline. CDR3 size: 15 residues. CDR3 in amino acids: CASSLVKGPSYGYTF. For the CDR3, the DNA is TGTGCCAGCAGCTTAGTCAAGGGGCCCAGCTATGGCTACACCTTC.

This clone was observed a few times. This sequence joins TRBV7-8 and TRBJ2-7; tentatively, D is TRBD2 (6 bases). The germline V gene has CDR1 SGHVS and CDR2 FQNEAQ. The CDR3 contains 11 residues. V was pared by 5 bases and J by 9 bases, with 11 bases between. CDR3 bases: TGTGCCAGCAGCCCAGAGCGGGTGCAGTACTTC. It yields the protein CASSPERVQYF.

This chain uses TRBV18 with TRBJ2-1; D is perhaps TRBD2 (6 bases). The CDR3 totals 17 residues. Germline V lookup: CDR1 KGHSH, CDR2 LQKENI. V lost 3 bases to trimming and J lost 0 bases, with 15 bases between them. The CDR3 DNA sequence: TGTGCCAGCTCACCGCCATGGCTGGGGGGCTCCTACAATGAGCAGTTCTTC. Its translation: CASSPPWLGGSYNEQFF.

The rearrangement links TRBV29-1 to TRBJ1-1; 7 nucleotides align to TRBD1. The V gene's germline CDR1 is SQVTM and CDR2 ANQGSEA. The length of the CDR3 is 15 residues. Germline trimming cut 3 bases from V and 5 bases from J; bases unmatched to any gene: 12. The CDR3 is CSVDPRGNFMTEAFF. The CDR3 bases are TGCAGCGTTGATCCCAGGGGGAATTTTATGACTGAAGCTTTCTTT.

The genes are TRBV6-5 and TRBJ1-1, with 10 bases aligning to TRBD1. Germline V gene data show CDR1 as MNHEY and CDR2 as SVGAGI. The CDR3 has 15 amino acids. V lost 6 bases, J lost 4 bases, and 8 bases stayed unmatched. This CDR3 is CASRPPDRGLTEAFF. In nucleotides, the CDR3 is TGTGCCAGCAGGCCACCCGACAGGGGGCTCACTGAAGCTTTCTTT.

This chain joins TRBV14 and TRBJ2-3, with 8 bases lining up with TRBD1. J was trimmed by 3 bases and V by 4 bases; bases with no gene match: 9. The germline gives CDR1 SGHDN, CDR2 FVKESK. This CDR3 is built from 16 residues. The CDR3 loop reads CASSRVTGGNTDTQYF. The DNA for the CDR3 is TGTGCCAGCAGCCGAGTTACAGGGGGGAATACAGATACGCAGTATTTT.

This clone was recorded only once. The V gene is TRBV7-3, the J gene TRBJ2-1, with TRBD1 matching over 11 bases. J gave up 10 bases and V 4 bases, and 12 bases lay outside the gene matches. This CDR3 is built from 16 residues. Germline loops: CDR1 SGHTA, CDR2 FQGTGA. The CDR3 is CASSSWTGGPAGEQFF. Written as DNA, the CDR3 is TGTGCCAGCAGCTCCTGGACAGGGGGCCCCGCGGGAGAGCAGTTCTTC.

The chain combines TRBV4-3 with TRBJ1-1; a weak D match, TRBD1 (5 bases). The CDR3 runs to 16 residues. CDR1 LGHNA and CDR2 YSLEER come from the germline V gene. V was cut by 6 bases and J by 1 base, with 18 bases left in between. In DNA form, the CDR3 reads TGCGCCAGCAGAGGGGCGCGCTGGGGGGGGAACACTGAAGCTTTCTTT. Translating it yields CASRGARWGGNTEAFF.

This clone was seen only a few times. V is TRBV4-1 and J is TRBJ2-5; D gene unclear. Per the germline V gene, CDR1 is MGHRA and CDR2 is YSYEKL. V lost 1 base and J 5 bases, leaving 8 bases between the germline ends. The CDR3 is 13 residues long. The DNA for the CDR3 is TGCGCCAGCAGCCAAGGCAATCGGGAGACCCAGTACTTC. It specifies CASSQGNRETQYF.